A selection of T cell receptor beta chains follows, all from one sample in a study of Ad26.COV2.S vaccination and SARS-CoV-2 variants. TCRdb's copy holds only in-frame clones and misses some; the assay was immunoSEQ multiplex PCR. This table holds about 480,000 clones, approximately 90% found once. Sequencing used peripheral blood, obtained in a trial of Ad26.COV2.S vaccine versus placebo. The receptors come from a person between 18 and 65 years old who received the Ad26.COV2.S COVID-19 vaccine or a placebo. The CDR3 runs from the conserved cysteine through the conserved F or W. D genes are given only for firm matches. Some rows have no size entry. The others give once, few or many, or a class for an expanded clone.

d_gene: .; v_gene: TRBV7-2; j_gene: TRBJ2-7; abundance: .; CDR3nt: TGTGCCAGCAGCCCCGAGGGGGTCGTTTCCTACGAGCAGTACTTC; CDR3aa: CASSPEGVVSYEQYF
d_gene: .; v_gene: TRBV15; j_gene: TRBJ1-4; abundance: .; CDR3nt: TGTGCCACCAGCTCCGGGGGTCAGTTCATGACGGGCGAAAAACTGTTTTTT; CDR3aa: CATSSGGQFMTGEKLFF
d_gene: .; v_gene: TRBV6-6; j_gene: TRBJ1-6; abundance: once; CDR3nt: TGTGCCAGCAATATGCAGGGCAACTCACCCCTCCACTTT; CDR3aa: CASNMQGNSPLHF
d_gene: .; v_gene: TRBV27; j_gene: TRBJ2-1; abundance: .; CDR3nt: TGTGCCAGCAGTTTATTAAATGAGCAGTTCTTC; CDR3aa: CASSLLNEQFF
d_gene: .; v_gene: TRBV19; j_gene: TRBJ2-7; abundance: .; CDR3nt: TGTGCCAGTAGCTACGGGGCCTCCAACTCCTACGAGCAGTACTTC; CDR3aa: CASSYGASNSYEQYF
d_gene: .; v_gene: TRBV3-1/TRBV3-2; j_gene: TRBJ1-1; abundance: .; CDR3nt: TGTGCCAGCATGACGAACAGTGAAGCTTTCTTT; CDR3aa: CASMTNSEAFF
d_gene: .; v_gene: TRBV29-1; j_gene: TRBJ1-1; abundance: few; CDR3nt: TGCAGCGTTGAAGATCTGGCGGCAGCTTTCTTT; CDR3aa: CSVEDLAAAFF
d_gene: TRBD1; v_gene: TRBV28; j_gene: TRBJ2-7; abundance: .; CDR3nt: TGTGCCAGCACCGGGACAGGAATCTCCTACGAGCAGTACTTC; CDR3aa: CASTGTGISYEQYF
d_gene: .; v_gene: TRBV3-1/TRBV3-2; j_gene: TRBJ2-7; abundance: .; CDR3nt: TGTGCCAGCAGCCCTAAAAACTCCTACGAGCAGTACTTC; CDR3aa: CASSPKNSYEQYF
d_gene: .; v_gene: TRBV15; j_gene: TRBJ2-3; abundance: .; CDR3nt: TGTGCCACCAGCAGGTCGCCAGGGGGGCTCACAGATACGCAGTATTTT; CDR3aa: CATSRSPGGLTDTQYF
d_gene: .; v_gene: TRBV28; j_gene: TRBJ2-7; abundance: once; CDR3nt: TGTGCCAGCAGTTTTGGTCCGCTCTACGAGCAGTACTTC; CDR3aa: CASSFGPLYEQYF
d_gene: TRBD1; v_gene: TRBV7-2; j_gene: TRBJ1-6; abundance: .; CDR3nt: TGTGCCAGCAGCTTAGCGGGGTCAGGGGGAAATTCACCCCTCCACTTT; CDR3aa: CASSLAGSGGNSPLHF
d_gene: .; v_gene: TRBV28; j_gene: TRBJ1-2; abundance: .; CDR3nt: TGTGCCAGCCACACAGGGTTGGGTGGCTACACCTTC; CDR3aa: CASHTGLGGYTF
d_gene: .; v_gene: TRBV28; j_gene: TRBJ1-5; abundance: .; CDR3nt: TGTGCCAGCAGTTTACGAGGTTTTAGAGGCAATCAGCCCCAGCATTTT; CDR3aa: CASSLRGFRGNQPQHF
d_gene: .; v_gene: TRBV19; j_gene: TRBJ2-1; abundance: .; CDR3nt: TGTGCCAGTAGTATCCGCGTGCTGAACAATGAGCAGTTCTTC; CDR3aa: CASSIRVLNNEQFF
d_gene: .; v_gene: TRBV30; j_gene: TRBJ2-2; abundance: .; CDR3nt: TGTGCCTGGAACAGAAACACCGGGGAGCTGTTTTTT; CDR3aa: CAWNRNTGELFF
d_gene: .; v_gene: TRBV6-4; j_gene: TRBJ2-2; abundance: once; CDR3nt: TGTGCCAGCAGTCCACAAGTCACCGGGGAGCTGTTTTTT; CDR3aa: CASSPQVTGELFF
d_gene: .; v_gene: TRBV5-1; j_gene: TRBJ1-2; abundance: once; CDR3nt: TGCGCCAGCAGCCCGGACGGAAACTATGGCTACACCTTC; CDR3aa: CASSPDGNYGYTF
d_gene: TRBD2; v_gene: TRBV30; j_gene: TRBJ2-7; abundance: once; CDR3nt: TGTGCCTGGAGGGCCGGGACTAGCGGCCCCTACGAGCAGTACTTC; CDR3aa: CAWRAGTSGPYEQYF
d_gene: TRBD2; v_gene: TRBV11-2; j_gene: TRBJ2-1; abundance: .; CDR3nt: TGTGCCAGCAGCTTAAAGCGGGAGGGAGCTGAGCAGTTCTTC; CDR3aa: CASSLKREGAEQFF
d_gene: .; v_gene: TRBV6-2/TRBV6-3; j_gene: TRBJ2-7; abundance: .; CDR3nt: TGTGCCAGCAGCCAAGACCGCTTCGAGCAGTACTTC; CDR3aa: CASSQDRFEQYF
d_gene: .; v_gene: TRBV21-1; j_gene: TRBJ2-3; abundance: .; CDR3nt: TGTGCCAGCAGCAAGACTAGCGGCGGCACAGATACGCAGTATTTT; CDR3aa: CASSKTSGGTDTQYF
d_gene: .; v_gene: TRBV4-3; j_gene: TRBJ2-2; abundance: .; CDR3nt: TGCGCCAGCAGCCGTGCGGGCGGAGCGAACACCGGGGAGCTGTTTTTT; CDR3aa: CASSRAGGANTGELFF
d_gene: .; v_gene: TRBV15; j_gene: TRBJ2-2; abundance: .; CDR3nt: TGTGCCACCAGTCGCTATCAGGGCGGGGAGCTGTTTTTT; CDR3aa: CATSRYQGGELFF
d_gene: TRBD2; v_gene: TRBV7-2; j_gene: TRBJ2-7; abundance: .; CDR3nt: TGTGCCAGCAGCTTAACGTCTAGCGGGCCCTACGAGCAGTACTTC; CDR3aa: CASSLTSSGPYEQYF
d_gene: TRBD1; v_gene: TRBV5-4; j_gene: TRBJ2-1; abundance: .; CDR3nt: TGTGCCAGCAGCTTTGGGGGACAGATTATCCTCAATGAGCAGTTCTTC; CDR3aa: CASSFGGQIILNEQFF
d_gene: TRBD1; v_gene: TRBV6-5; j_gene: TRBJ1-2; abundance: .; CDR3nt: TGTGCCAGCAGTTTCGGACAGGGTGCTAACTATGGCTACACCTTC; CDR3aa: CASSFGQGANYGYTF
d_gene: TRBD1; v_gene: TRBV11-1; j_gene: TRBJ1-1; abundance: .; CDR3nt: TGTGCCAGCAGCGCCGGGACAGACATCACTGAAGCTTTCTTT; CDR3aa: CASSAGTDITEAFF
d_gene: .; v_gene: TRBV2; j_gene: TRBJ1-2; abundance: .; CDR3nt: TGTGCCAGCAGTGGGGAATCCGAGGATGGCTACACCTTC; CDR3aa: CASSGESEDGYTF
d_gene: .; v_gene: TRBV6-2/TRBV6-3; j_gene: TRBJ2-1; abundance: .; CDR3nt: TGTGCCAGCAGCCCCGGACCCGGGACTCCGGTTAATGAGCAGTTCTTC; CDR3aa: CASSPGPGTPVNEQFF
d_gene: .; v_gene: TRBV28; j_gene: TRBJ1-6; abundance: .; CDR3nt: TGTGCCAGCAGTCCTCGGACAGTAAATTCACCCCTCCACTTT; CDR3aa: CASSPRTVNSPLHF
d_gene: .; v_gene: TRBV19; j_gene: TRBJ2-3; abundance: .; CDR3nt: TGTGCCAGTAGTTTAAGGGCAGGAGATACGCAGTATTTT; CDR3aa: CASSLRAGDTQYF
d_gene: TRBD2; v_gene: TRBV9; j_gene: TRBJ2-1; abundance: .; CDR3nt: TGTGCCAGCAGCCCACTGGGGCTAGCGGGTATCAATGAGCAGTTCTTC; CDR3aa: CASSPLGLAGINEQFF
d_gene: TRBD1; v_gene: TRBV14; j_gene: TRBJ2-3; abundance: .; CDR3nt: TGTGCCAGCAGCGAAGACAGGGGTTCAGATACGCAGTATTTT; CDR3aa: CASSEDRGSDTQYF
d_gene: TRBD2; v_gene: TRBV15; j_gene: TRBJ2-2; abundance: .; CDR3nt: TGTGCCACCAGCGTCGGGACTAGGGACACCGGGGAGCTGTTTTTT; CDR3aa: CATSVGTRDTGELFF
d_gene: TRBD1; v_gene: TRBV2; j_gene: TRBJ2-7; abundance: .; CDR3nt: TGTGCCAGCAGCCCACAGGGGATCTACGAGCAGTACTTC; CDR3aa: CASSPQGIYEQYF
d_gene: .; v_gene: TRBV3-1/TRBV3-2; j_gene: TRBJ1-5; abundance: once; CDR3nt: TGTGCCAGCAGCCCAACCCGGACAGACAATCAGCCCCAGCATTTT; CDR3aa: CASSPTRTDNQPQHF
d_gene: .; v_gene: TRBV6-2/TRBV6-3; j_gene: TRBJ2-7; abundance: .; CDR3nt: TGTGCCAGCAGTCCAACACCCGATCTTTACGAGCAGTACTTC; CDR3aa: CASSPTPDLYEQYF
d_gene: TRBD2; v_gene: TRBV10-3; j_gene: TRBJ2-2; abundance: .; CDR3nt: TGTGCCATCAGAGGACTAGCGGGAGACGGGGAGCTGTTTTTT; CDR3aa: CAIRGLAGDGELFF
d_gene: .; v_gene: TRBV28; j_gene: TRBJ2-7; abundance: .; CDR3nt: TGTGCCAGCAGCCGTCTCGTGGGGCCTTACGAGCAGTACTTC; CDR3aa: CASSRLVGPYEQYF
d_gene: .; v_gene: TRBV5-4; j_gene: TRBJ1-2; abundance: once; CDR3nt: TGTGCCAGCAGCCTTCCCCCAGGGGACCATGGCTACACCTTC; CDR3aa: CASSLPPGDHGYTF
d_gene: .; v_gene: TRBV7-2; j_gene: TRBJ1-5; abundance: few; CDR3nt: TGTGCCAGCAGCCAGCGGGATCATCAGCCCCAGCATTTT; CDR3aa: CASSQRDHQPQHF
d_gene: .; v_gene: TRBV29-1; j_gene: TRBJ1-1; abundance: .; CDR3nt: TGCAGCGTCGTACATATCACTGAAGCTTTCTTT; CDR3aa: CSVVHITEAFF
d_gene: TRBD2; v_gene: TRBV4-3; j_gene: TRBJ2-1; abundance: .; CDR3nt: TGCGCCAGCAGCCAATTATCGGGACTAGCCGACAATGAGCAGTTCTTC; CDR3aa: CASSQLSGLADNEQFF
d_gene: .; v_gene: TRBV5-4; j_gene: TRBJ1-4; abundance: .; CDR3nt: TGTGCCAGCAGCTTGATCGGGGTTGGGGATGAAAAACTGTTTTTT; CDR3aa: CASSLIGVGDEKLFF
d_gene: TRBD1; v_gene: TRBV28; j_gene: TRBJ2-7; abundance: .; CDR3nt: TGTGCCAGCAGTCAGGAGAGACAGGGTCGAAGGTCCTACGAGCAGTACTTC; CDR3aa: CASSQERQGRRSYEQYF
d_gene: TRBD2; v_gene: TRBV5-5; j_gene: TRBJ2-2; abundance: .; CDR3nt: TGTGCCAGCAGCTCGCTAGCGGGTTCGAACACCGGGGAGCTGTTTTTT; CDR3aa: CASSSLAGSNTGELFF
d_gene: .; v_gene: TRBV28; j_gene: TRBJ2-1; abundance: once; CDR3nt: TGTGCCAGCAGGCCCCTGGGGGCGGCGCGGAGTGAGCAGTTCTTC; CDR3aa: CASRPLGAARSEQFF
d_gene: .; v_gene: TRBV6-5; j_gene: TRBJ2-7; abundance: .; CDR3nt: TGTGCCAGCATGGGCGCTAGCTACTACGAGCAGTACTTC; CDR3aa: CASMGASYYEQYF
d_gene: .; v_gene: TRBV19; j_gene: TRBJ1-2; abundance: .; CDR3nt: TGTGCCACCACGGGGGGCTATGGCTACACCTTC; CDR3aa: CATTGGYGYTF
d_gene: .; v_gene: TRBV7-8; j_gene: TRBJ2-2; abundance: .; CDR3nt: TGTGCCAGCAGCGCACCTAGTACTCCCGGGGAGCTGTTTTTT; CDR3aa: CASSAPSTPGELFF
d_gene: TRBD1; v_gene: TRBV7-3; j_gene: TRBJ1-1; abundance: once; CDR3nt: TGTGCCAGCAGCCTGACTCGGACAGGGCGGGCTTTCTTT; CDR3aa: CASSLTRTGRAFF
d_gene: .; v_gene: TRBV14; j_gene: TRBJ2-1; abundance: .; CDR3nt: TGTGCCAGCAGCCAAGTTGCAAGCGGCAATGAGCAGTTCTTC; CDR3aa: CASSQVASGNEQFF
d_gene: .; v_gene: TRBV13; j_gene: TRBJ1-2; abundance: .; CDR3nt: TGTGCCAGCAGCTTATACGGGGGCGGTGGCTACACCTTC; CDR3aa: CASSLYGGGGYTF